This T cell receptor beta chain was recorded in a study of beta chain features in type 1 diabetes. Notes on the study in general: Patients with Type 1 diabetes showed moderately but significantly shorter TCRB CDR3s in all four CD4+ subsets.

On this clone itself: Its target is unknown.

The CDR3 has 13 amino acids. V shed 6 bases, J shed 5 bases, and the junction held 6 bases outside the gene matches. Germline-derived CDR1 and CDR2 are LNHDA and SQIVND (reference sequence). Isolated RNA was reverse transcribed in full, so expressed TCRB transcripts were sequenced. Assay: immunoSEQ multiplex PCR; the TCRdb copy retains only in-frame clones and omits some. The sample contains around 710,000 clones, over 10% of which appear only once. Sample: naive CD4+ T cells from blood. The chain is built from TRBV19 and TRBJ1-2, with TRBD1 identical over 7 bases. This receptor was identified in a man in his thirties or forties with type 1 diabetes. The CDR3 sequence: CASSSTGRYGYTF. The CDR3 DNA sequence: TGTGCCAGTAGCTCGACAGGGCGGTATGGCTACACCTTC. Complete variable domain (other parts from reference TRBV19 and TRBJ1-2): DGGITQSPKYLFRKEGQNVTLSCEQNLNHDAMYWYRQDPGQGLRLIYYSQIVNDFQKGDIAEGYSVSREKKESFPLTVTSAQKNPTAFYLCASSSTGRYGYTFGSGTRLTVV.